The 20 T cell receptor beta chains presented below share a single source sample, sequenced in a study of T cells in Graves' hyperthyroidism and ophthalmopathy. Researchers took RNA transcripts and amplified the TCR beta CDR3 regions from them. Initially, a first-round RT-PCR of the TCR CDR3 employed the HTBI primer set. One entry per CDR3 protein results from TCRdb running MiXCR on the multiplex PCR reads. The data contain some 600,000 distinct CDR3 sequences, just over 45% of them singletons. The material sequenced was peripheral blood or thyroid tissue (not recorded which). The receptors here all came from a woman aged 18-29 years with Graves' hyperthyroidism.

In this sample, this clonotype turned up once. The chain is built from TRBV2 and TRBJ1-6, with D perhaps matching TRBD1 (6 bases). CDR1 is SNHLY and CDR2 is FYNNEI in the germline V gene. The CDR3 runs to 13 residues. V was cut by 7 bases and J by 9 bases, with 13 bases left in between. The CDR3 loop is CASTGVSLSPLHF. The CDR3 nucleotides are TGTGCCAGCACAGGGGTTAGTCTTTCACCCCTCCACTTT.

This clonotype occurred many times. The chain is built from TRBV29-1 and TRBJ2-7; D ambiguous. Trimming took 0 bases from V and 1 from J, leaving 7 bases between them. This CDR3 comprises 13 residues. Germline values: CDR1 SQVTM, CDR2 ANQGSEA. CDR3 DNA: TGCAGCGTTGAAGAACCGGGTTCCTACGAGCAGTACTTC. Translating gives CSVEEPGSYEQYF.

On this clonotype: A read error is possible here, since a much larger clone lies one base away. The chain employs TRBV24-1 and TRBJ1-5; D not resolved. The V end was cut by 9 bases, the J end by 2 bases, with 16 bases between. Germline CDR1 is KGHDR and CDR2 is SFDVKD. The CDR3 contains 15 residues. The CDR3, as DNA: TGTGCCACCCAAGTATCAGCCCTGGGCAATCAGCCCCAGCATTTT. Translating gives CATQVSALGNQPQHF.

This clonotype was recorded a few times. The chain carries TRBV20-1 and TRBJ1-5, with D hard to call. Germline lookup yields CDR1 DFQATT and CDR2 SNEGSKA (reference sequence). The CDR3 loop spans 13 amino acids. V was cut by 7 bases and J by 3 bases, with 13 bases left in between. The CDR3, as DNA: TGCAGTGTCCTGACGGTGAACAATCAGCCCCAGCATTTT. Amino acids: CSVLTVNNQPQHF.

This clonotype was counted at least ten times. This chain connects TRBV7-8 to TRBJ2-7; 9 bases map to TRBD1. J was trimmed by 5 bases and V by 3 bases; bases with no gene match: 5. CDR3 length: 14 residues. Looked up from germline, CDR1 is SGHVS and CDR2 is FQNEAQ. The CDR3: CASSLGTGSDEQYF. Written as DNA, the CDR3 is TGTGCCAGCAGCTTGGGGACAGGGTCTGACGAGCAGTACTTC.

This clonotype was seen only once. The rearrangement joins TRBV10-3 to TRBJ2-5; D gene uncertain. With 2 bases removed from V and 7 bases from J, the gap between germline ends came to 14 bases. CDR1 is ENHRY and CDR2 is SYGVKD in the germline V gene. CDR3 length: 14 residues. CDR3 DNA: TGTGCCATCAGTGAGCCACGAGGTGATGGGACCCAGTACTTC. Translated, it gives CAISEPRGDGTQYF.

The DNA of the CDR3 is TGTGCCAGCAGCTTAGTCTTGGTGACAGGGTCCTACGAGCAGTACTTC. Translation gives CASSLVLVTGSYEQYF. The rearrangement links TRBV7-8 to TRBJ2-7; 7 positions agree with TRBD1. The junction had 7 bases not matched to a gene; V was cut back by 1 base and J by 1 base. Per the germline V gene, CDR1 is SGHVS and CDR2 is FQNEAQ. The CDR3 has 16 amino acids.

CDR3 in DNA: TGCAGCGCAGCCGGGGCAGGAGGCTACACCTTC. The encoded protein is CSAAGAGGYTF. This chain uses TRBV29-1 with TRBJ1-2; D perhaps matches TRBD1 (5 bases). Trimming left V 7 bases short and J 8 bases short, with 14 bases between. The CDR3 consists of 11 residues. CDR1 is SQVTM, CDR2 ANQGSEA, per germline.

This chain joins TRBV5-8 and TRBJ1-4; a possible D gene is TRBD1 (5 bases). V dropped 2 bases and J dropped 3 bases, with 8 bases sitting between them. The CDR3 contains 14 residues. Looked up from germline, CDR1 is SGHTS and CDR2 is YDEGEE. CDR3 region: CASSFEGSNEKLFF. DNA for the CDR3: TGTGCCAGCAGCTTCGAGGGGTCTAATGAAAAACTGTTTTTT.

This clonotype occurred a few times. The CDR3: CASCGQGRNQPQHF. CDR3 sequence (DNA): TGTGCCAGCTGTGGACAGGGGAGGAATCAGCCCCAGCATTTT. This chain connects TRBV12-3 or TRBV12-4 to TRBJ1-5; 9 positions match TRBD1. This CDR3 region has 14 residues. V dropped 8 bases and J dropped 4; count of bases not matched to a gene: 6.

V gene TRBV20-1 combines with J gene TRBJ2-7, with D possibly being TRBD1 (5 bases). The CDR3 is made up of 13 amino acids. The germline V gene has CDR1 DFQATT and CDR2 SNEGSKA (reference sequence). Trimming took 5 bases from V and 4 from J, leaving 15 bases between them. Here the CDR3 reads CSAAADRFYEQYF. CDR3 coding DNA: TGCAGTGCTGCCGCCGACAGATTTTACGAGCAGTACTTC.

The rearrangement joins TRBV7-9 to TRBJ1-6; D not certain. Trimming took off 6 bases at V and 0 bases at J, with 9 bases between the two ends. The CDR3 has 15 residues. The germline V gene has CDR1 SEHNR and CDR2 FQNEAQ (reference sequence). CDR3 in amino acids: CASSPGSSYNSPLHF. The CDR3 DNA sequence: TGTGCCAGCAGTCCTGGGAGCTCCTATAATTCACCCCTCCACTTT.

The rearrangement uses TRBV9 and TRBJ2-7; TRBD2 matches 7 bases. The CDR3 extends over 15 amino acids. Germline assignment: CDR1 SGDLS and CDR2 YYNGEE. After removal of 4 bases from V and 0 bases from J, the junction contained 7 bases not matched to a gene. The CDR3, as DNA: TGTGCCAGCAGCATGAGTGGGGGGGACTCCTACGAGCAGTACTTC. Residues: CASSMSGGDSYEQYF. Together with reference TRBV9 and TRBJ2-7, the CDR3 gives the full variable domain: DSGVTQTPKHLITATGQRVTLRCSPRSGDLSVYWYQQSLDQGLQFLIQYYNGEERAKGNILERFSAQQFPDLHSELNLSSLELGDSALYFCASSMSGGDSYEQYFGPGTRLTVT.

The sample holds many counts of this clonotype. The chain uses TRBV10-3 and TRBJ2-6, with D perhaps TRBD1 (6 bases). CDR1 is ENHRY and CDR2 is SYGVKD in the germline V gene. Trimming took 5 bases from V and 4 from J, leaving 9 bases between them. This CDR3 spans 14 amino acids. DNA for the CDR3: TGTGCCATCAGTCCCGACAGGGGGGCCAACGTCCTGACTTTC. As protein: CAISPDRGANVLTF.

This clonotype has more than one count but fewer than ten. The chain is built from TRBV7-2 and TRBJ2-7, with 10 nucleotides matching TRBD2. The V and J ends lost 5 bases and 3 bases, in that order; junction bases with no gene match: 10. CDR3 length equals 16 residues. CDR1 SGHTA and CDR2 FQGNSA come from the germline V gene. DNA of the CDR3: TGTGCCAGCAGCCCAGGGTCTAGCGGGGGACGCTACGAGCAGTACTTC. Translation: CASSPGSSGGRYEQYF.

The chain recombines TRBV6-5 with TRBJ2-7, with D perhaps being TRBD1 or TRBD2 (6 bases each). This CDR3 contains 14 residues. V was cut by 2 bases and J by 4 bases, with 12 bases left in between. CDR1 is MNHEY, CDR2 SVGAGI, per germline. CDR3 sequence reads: CASSYNTGRYEQYF. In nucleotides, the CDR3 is TGTGCCAGCAGTTACAATACAGGGAGGTACGAGCAGTACTTC.

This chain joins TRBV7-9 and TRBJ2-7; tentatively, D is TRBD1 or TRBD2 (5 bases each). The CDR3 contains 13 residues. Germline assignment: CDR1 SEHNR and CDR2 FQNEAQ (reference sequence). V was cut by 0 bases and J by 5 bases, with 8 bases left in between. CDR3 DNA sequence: TGTGCCAGCAGCTTAGCGGGGGTCGACGAGCAGTACTTC. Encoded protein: CASSLAGVDEQYF.

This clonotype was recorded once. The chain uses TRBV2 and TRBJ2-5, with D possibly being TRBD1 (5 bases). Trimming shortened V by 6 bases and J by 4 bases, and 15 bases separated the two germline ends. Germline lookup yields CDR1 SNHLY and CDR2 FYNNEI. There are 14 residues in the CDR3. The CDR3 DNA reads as TGTGCCAGCAGCGTAGAACAGGAAGGAGAGACCCAGTACTTC. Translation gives CASSVEQEGETQYF.

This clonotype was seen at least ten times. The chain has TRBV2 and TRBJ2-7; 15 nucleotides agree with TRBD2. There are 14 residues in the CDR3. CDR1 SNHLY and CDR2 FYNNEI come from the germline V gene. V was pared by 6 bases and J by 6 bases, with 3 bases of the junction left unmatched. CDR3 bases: TGTGCCAGCAGGGGACTAGCGGGAGGCTTCGAGCAGTACTTC. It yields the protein CASRGLAGGFEQYF. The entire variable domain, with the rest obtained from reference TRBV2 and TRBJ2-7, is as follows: EPEVTQTPSHQVTQMGQEVILRCVPISNHLYFYWYRQILGQKVEFLVSFYNNEISEKSEIFDDQFSVERPDGSNFTLKIRSTKLEDSAMYFCASRGLAGGFEQYFGPGTRLTVT.

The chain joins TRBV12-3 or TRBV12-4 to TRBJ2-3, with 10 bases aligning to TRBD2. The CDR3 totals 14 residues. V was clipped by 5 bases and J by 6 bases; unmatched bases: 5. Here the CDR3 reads CASSPGLAVDTQYF. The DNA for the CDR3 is TGTGCCAGCAGTCCCGGACTAGCGGTGGATACGCAGTATTTT.